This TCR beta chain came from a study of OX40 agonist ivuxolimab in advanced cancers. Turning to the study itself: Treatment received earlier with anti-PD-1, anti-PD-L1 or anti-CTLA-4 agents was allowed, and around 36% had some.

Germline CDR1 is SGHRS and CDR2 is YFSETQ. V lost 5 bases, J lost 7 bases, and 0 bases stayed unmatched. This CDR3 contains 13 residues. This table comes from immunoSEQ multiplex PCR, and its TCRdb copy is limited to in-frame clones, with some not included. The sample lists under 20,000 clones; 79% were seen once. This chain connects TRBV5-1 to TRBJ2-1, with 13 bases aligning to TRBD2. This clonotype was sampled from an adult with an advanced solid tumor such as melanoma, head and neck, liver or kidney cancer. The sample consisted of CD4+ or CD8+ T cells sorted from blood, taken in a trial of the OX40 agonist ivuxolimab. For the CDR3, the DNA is TGCGCCAGCAGACTAGCGGGGGGGAATGAGCAGTTCTTC. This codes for CASRLAGGNEQFF.